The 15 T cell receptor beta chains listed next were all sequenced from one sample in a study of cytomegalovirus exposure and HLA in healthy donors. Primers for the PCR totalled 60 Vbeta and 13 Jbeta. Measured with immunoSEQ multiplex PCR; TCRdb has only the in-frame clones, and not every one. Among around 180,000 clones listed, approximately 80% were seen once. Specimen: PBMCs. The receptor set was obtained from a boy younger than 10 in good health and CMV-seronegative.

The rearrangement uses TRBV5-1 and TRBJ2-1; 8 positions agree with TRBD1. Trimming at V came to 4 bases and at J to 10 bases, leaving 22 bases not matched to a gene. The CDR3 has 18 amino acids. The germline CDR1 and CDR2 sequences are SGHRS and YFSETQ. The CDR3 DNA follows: TGCGCCAGCAGCACAGGGACCGATGGGAGGACAGGGACACGGGAGCAGTTCTTC. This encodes CASSTGTDGRTGTREQFF.

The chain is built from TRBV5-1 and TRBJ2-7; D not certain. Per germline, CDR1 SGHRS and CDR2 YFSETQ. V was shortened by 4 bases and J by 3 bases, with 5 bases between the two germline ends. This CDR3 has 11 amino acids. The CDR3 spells CASSLNYEQYF. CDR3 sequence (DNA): TGCGCCAGCAGCCTTAACTACGAGCAGTACTTC.

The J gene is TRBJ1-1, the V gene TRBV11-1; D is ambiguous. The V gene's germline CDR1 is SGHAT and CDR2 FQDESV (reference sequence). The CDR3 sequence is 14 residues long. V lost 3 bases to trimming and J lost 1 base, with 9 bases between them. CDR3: CASSFSVANTEAFF. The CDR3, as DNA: TGTGCCAGCAGCTTCTCGGTAGCGAACACTGAAGCTTTCTTT.

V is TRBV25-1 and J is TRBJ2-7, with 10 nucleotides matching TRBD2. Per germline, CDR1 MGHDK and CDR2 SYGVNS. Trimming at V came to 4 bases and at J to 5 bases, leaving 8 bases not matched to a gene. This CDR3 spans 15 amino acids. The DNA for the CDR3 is TGTGCCAGCAGTGTACGACTAGCGGGTTCACACGAGCAGTACTTC. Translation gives CASSVRLAGSHEQYF.

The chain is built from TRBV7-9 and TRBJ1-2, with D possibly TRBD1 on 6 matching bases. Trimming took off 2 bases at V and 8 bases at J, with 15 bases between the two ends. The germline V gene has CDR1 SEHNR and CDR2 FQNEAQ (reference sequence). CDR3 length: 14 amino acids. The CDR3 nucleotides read TGTGCCAGCAGCTTAACGGACAGTCTCCGGGGCTACACCTTC. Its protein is CASSLTDSLRGYTF.

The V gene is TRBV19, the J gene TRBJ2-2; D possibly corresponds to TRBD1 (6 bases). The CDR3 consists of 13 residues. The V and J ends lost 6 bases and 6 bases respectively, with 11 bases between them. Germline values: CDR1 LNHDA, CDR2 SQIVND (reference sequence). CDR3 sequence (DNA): TGTGCCAGTAGCCGCAGGGGATCCGGGGAGCTGTTTTTT. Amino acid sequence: CASSRRGSGELFF.

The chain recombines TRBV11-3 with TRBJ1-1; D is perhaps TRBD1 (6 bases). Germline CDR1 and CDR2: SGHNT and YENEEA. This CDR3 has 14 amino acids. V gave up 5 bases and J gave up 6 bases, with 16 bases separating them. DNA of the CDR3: TGTGCCAGCAGCCCCCCTGGACAGCTCCCTGAAGCTTTCTTT. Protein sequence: CASSPPGQLPEAFF.

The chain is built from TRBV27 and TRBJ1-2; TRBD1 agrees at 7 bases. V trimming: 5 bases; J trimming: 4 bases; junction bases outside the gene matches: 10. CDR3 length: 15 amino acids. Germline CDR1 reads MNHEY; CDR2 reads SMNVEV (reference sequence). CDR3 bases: TGTGCCAGCAGTCCGACCGACAGGGTTTCCTATGGCTACACCTTC. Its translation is CASSPTDRVSYGYTF.

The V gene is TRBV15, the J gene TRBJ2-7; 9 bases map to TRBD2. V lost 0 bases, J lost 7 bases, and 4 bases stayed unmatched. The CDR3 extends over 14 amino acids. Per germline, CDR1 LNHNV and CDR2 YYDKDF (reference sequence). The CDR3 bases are TGTGCCACCAGCAGAGAAGCGGGAGGTTATGAGCAGTACTTC. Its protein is CATSREAGGYEQYF.

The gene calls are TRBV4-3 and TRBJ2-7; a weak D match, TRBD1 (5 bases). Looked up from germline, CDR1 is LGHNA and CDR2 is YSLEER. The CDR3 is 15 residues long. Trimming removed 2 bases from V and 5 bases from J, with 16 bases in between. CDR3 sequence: CASSQRSGKSHEQYV. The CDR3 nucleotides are TGCGCCAGCAGCCAACGCTCAGGGAAATCCCACGAGCAGTACGTC.

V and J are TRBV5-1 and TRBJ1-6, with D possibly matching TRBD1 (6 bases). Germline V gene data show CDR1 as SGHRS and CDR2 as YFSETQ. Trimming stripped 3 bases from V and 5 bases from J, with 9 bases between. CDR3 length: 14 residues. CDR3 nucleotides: TGCGCCAGCAGCTCTGGACAGAATAATTCACCCCTCCACTTT. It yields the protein CASSSGQNNSPLHF.

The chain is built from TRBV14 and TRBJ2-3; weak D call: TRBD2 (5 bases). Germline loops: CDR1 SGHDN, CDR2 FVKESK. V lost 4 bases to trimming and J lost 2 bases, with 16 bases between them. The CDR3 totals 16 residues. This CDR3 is CASSPIVGALTDTQYF. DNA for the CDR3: TGTGCCAGCAGCCCCATTGTGGGAGCCCTCACAGATACGCAGTATTTT. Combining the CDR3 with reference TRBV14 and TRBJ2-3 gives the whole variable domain EAGVTQFPSHSVIEKGQTVTLRCDPISGHDNLYWYRRVMGKEIKFLLHFVKESKQDESGMPNNRFLAERTGGTYSTLKVQPAELEDSGVYFCASSPIVGALTDTQYFGPGTRLTVL.

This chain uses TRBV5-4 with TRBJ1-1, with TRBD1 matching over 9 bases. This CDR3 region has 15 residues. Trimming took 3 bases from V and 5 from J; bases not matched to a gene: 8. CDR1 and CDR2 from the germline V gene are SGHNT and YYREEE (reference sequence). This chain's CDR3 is CASSSPGQGWTEAFF. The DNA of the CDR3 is TGTGCCAGCAGCTCGCCGGGACAGGGTTGGACTGAAGCTTTCTTT.

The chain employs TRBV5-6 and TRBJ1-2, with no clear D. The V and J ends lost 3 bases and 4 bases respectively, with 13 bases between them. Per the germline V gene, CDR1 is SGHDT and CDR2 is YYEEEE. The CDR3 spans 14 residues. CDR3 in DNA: TGTGCCAGCAGCTGGCGGGTTAGCTTCTATGGCTACACCTTC. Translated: CASSWRVSFYGYTF. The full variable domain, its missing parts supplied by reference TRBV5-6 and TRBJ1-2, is DAGVTQSPTHLIKTRGQQVTLRCSPKSGHDTVSWYQQALGQGPQFIFQYYEEEERQRGNFPDRFSGHQFPNYSSELNVNALLLGDSALYLCASSWRVSFYGYTFGSGTRLTVV.

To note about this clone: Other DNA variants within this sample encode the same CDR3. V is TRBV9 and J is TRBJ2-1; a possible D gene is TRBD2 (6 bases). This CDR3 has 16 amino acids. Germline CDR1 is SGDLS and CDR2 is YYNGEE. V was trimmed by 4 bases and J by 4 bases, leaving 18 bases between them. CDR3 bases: TGTGCCAGCAGCCAGGAGGGGCAGGGAGATTACAATGAGCAGTTCTTC. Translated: CASSQEGQGDYNEQFF.